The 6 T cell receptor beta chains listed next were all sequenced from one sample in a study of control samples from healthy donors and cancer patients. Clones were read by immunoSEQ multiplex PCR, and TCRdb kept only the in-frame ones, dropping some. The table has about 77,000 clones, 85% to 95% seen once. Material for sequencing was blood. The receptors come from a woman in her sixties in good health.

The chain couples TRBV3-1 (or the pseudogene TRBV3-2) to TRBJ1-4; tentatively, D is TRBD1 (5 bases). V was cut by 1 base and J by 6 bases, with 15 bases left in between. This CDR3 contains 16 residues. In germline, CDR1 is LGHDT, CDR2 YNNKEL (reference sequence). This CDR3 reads CASSQGSGTWDEKLFF. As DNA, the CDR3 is TGTGCCAGCAGCCAAGGGTCCGGGACCTGGGATGAAAAACTGTTTTTT.

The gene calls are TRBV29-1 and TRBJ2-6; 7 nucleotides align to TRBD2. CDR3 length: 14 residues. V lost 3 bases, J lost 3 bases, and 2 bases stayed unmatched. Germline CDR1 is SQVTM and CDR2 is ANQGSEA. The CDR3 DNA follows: TGCAGCGTTGATCGGGAGGATGGGGCCAACGTCCTGACTTTC. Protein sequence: CSVDREDGANVLTF.

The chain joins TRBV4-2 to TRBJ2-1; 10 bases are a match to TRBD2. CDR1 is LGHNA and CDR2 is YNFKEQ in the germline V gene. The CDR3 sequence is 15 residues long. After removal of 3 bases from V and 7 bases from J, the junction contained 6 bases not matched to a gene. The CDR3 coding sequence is TGTGCCAGCAGCCAGGGGACTAGCGTTGGGAATGAGCAGTTCTTC. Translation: CASSQGTSVGNEQFF.

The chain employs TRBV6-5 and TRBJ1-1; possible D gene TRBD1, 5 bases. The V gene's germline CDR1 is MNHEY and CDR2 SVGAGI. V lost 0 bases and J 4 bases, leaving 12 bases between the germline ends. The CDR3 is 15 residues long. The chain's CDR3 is CASSYSPTAGTEAFF. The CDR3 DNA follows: TGTGCCAGCAGTTACTCCCCGACAGCGGGCACTGAAGCTTTCTTT.

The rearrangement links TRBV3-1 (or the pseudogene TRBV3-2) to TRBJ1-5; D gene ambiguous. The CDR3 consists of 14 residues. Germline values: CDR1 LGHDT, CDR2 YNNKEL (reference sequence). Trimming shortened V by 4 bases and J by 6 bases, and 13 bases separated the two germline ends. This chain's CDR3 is CASSLAAGGQPQHF. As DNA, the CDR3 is TGTGCCAGCAGCCTCGCCGCGGGCGGTCAGCCCCAGCATTTT.

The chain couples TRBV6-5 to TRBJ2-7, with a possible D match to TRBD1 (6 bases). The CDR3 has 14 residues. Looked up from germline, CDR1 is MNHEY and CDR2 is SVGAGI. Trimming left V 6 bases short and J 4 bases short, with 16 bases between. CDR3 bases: TGTGCCAGCAGGGATCAGGGGATGAGGTACGAGCAGTACTTC. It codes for CASRDQGMRYEQYF.